The 10 T cell receptor beta chains listed next were all sequenced from one sample in a study of shared clonotypes between healthy human individuals. Using immunoSEQ multiplex PCR, the repertoire was profiled, and TCRdb retains in-frame clones only, with some absent. The repertoire holds about 480,000 clones, with about 75% as singletons. The sequencing input was PBMCs. The receptors were gathered from a middle-aged woman in good health. Some clones in this sample may be carry-over from other donors' samples.

This clone was seen at least ten times. The sample has other DNA sequences that encode this CDR3 too. The rearrangement joins TRBV18 to TRBJ1-3; no firm D call. The CDR3 runs 16 residues. Deletions cut 0 bases from V and 0 bases from J, with 9 bases between. Per germline, CDR1 KGHSH and CDR2 LQKENI. DNA for the CDR3: TGTGCCAGCTCACCACCGGGCCGATTCTCTGGAAACACCATATATTTT. Translation gives CASSPPGRFSGNTIYF. Looking up the rest from reference TRBV18 and TRBJ1-3 gives the full variable domain: NAGVMQNPRHLVRRRGQEARLRCSPMKGHSHVYWYRQLPEEGLKFMVYLQKENIIDESGMPKERFSAEFPKEGPSILRIQQVVRGDSAAYFCASSPPGRFSGNTIYFGEGSWLTVV.

The CDR3 sequence is CASVEGSGVYNEQFF. The CDR3 nucleotides read TGCGCCAGTGTCGAGGGGAGCGGAGTCTACAATGAGCAGTTCTTC. The chain couples TRBV5-1 to TRBJ2-1; D is perhaps TRBD1 or TRBD2 (5 bases each). Trimming shortened V by 8 bases and J by 3 bases, and 18 bases separated the two germline ends. This CDR3 has 15 residues. Germline loops: CDR1 SGHRS, CDR2 YFSETQ.

The J gene is TRBJ2-3, the V gene TRBV27; D gene uncertain. This CDR3 is built from 13 residues. Germline V gene lookup returns CDR1 MNHEY and CDR2 SMNVEV (reference sequence). V gave up 4 bases and J gave up 1 base, with 6 bases separating them. The CDR3 DNA reads as TGTGCCAGCAGTTCCGCCCGCACAGATACGCAGTATTTT. Amino acids: CASSSARTDTQYF.

V is TRBV28 and J is TRBJ2-5; no reliable D call. Germline V gene data show CDR1 as MDHEN and CDR2 as SYDVKM. The CDR3 runs 12 residues. V lost 3 bases and J 6 bases, leaving 8 bases between the germline ends. This CDR3 reads CASSFLPQTQYF. In nucleotides, the CDR3 is TGTGCCAGCAGTTTTCTTCCCCAGACCCAGTACTTC. Using reference TRBV28 and TRBJ2-5 for the parts outside the CDR3, the full variable domain is DVKVTQSSRYLVKRTGEKVFLECVQDMDHENMFWYRQDPGLGLRLIYFSYDVKMKEKGDIPEGYSVSREKKERFSLILESASTNQTSMYLCASSFLPQTQYFGPGTRLLVL.

This chain joins TRBV2 and TRBJ2-2; 10 positions agree with TRBD2. V lost 7 bases and J lost 3; bases outside the gene matches: 5. Germline loops: CDR1 SNHLY, CDR2 FYNNEI. The CDR3 is 15 residues long. In DNA, the CDR3 is TGTGCCAGCACTGTGCTAGCGGGAGACACCGGGGAGCTGTTTTTT. Translation gives CASTVLAGDTGELFF.

This clone was detected once. This chain joins TRBV15 and TRBJ1-1; D is undetermined. This CDR3 is 13 amino acids long. V was cut by 5 bases and J by 5 bases, with 12 bases left in between. The V gene's germline CDR1 is LNHNV and CDR2 YYDKDF (reference sequence). CDR3 in amino acids: CATSSLAGTEAFF. As DNA, the CDR3 is TGTGCCACCAGCTCCCTAGCGGGTACTGAAGCTTTCTTT.

V gene TRBV2 combines with J gene TRBJ2-1; 9 bases are a match to TRBD1. Looked up from germline, CDR1 is SNHLY and CDR2 is FYNNEI. This CDR3 spans 16 amino acids. V dropped 4 bases and J dropped 5; count of bases not matched to a gene: 9. The CDR3 spells CASSAVLTGGHNEQFF. In DNA form, the CDR3 reads TGTGCCAGCAGTGCCGTTCTGACAGGGGGACACAATGAGCAGTTCTTC.

The chain employs TRBV6-5 and TRBJ2-5, with unresolved D. This CDR3 contains 14 residues. Germline CDR1 MNHEY, CDR2 SVGAGI. Trimming stripped 6 bases from V and 7 bases from J, with 18 bases between. The CDR3 reads CASSRRPLLGTQYF. The CDR3 DNA follows: TGTGCCAGCAGCCGACGGCCGCTTTTGGGGACCCAGTACTTC.

In this sample, this clone turned up once. CDR3: CASRAVKGSYNEQFF. CDR3 sequence (DNA): TGTGCCAGCAGGGCCGTGAAGGGGTCCTACAATGAGCAGTTCTTC. The chain couples TRBV6-1 to TRBJ2-1; the D gene is possibly TRBD1 (5 bases). Germline V gives CDR1 MNHNS, CDR2 SASEGT. The CDR3 spans 15 residues. Trimming removed 6 bases at V and 1 base at J, with 13 bases between.

This clone showed up just a few times. The chain uses TRBV10-2 and TRBJ2-3; maybe TRBD2 (6 bases). This CDR3 region has 16 residues. V gave up 6 bases and J gave up 0 bases, with 16 bases separating them. Germline CDR1 reads WSHSY; CDR2 reads SAAADI. The CDR3: CASRPGADPSTDTQYF. CDR3 nucleotide sequence: TGCGCCAGCAGGCCGGGAGCGGATCCTAGCACAGATACGCAGTATTTT.